This T cell receptor beta chain is drawn from a study of T cells in Graves' hyperthyroidism and ophthalmopathy. Study background: Once the initial diagnosis was made, peripheral blood was obtained before any treatment.

In the case of this clonotype: Its antigen is not known.

In germline, CDR1 is SEHNR, CDR2 FQNEAQ (reference sequence). Trimming took 5 bases from V and 6 from J; bases not matched to a gene: 4. The CDR3 runs 14 residues. RNA transcripts provided the source from which TCR beta CDR3 regions were amplified. During a first-round RT-PCR of the TCR CDR3, the HTBI primer set was used. One entry per CDR3 protein, called by TCRdb with MiXCR from the multiplex PCR reads. The table includes fewer than 250,000 distinct CDR3 sequences, 16% detected once. Study-wide findings and caveats: Researchers found most expanded thyroid clonotypes above 0.001 in blood as well. Ophthalmopathy, as predicted by the model, came a median 6.5 months after the prediction.

A NOSPECS grade of at least 4, a Clinical Activity Score of at least 3 and duration under 3 months were recorded in ophthalmopathy patients. Sequenced input: blood. The chain employs TRBV7-9 and TRBJ2-2; 9 nucleotides line up with TRBD1. The clonotype was recovered from a young woman with Graves' ophthalmopathy. The CDR3 nucleotides read TGTGCCAGCAGCGCAAGGACAGGGGCCGGGGAGCTGTTTTTT. Amino acid sequence: CASSARTGAGELFF.